A selection of T cell receptor beta chains follows, all from one sample in a study of shared clonotypes between healthy human individuals. Assay: immunoSEQ multiplex PCR; the TCRdb copy retains only in-frame clones and omits some. The sample lists about 1 million clones; roughly 70% were seen once. The source material was memory CD4+ T cells sorted from blood. The receptors originated from a man between 18 and 29 years old in good health. Both conserved end residues are part of each CDR3. D genes are given only for firm matches. The size of a clone is reported for some rows only, either as once, few or many, or as a class for expanded clones.

clone_size: many; j_call: TRBJ1-5; v_call: TRBV18; d_call: -; cdr3_nt: TGTGCCAGCTCCCCTGGGGGGGTAAATCAGCCCCAGCATTTT; cdr3_aa: CASSPGGVNQPQHF
clone_size: -; j_call: TRBJ1-5; v_call: TRBV30; d_call: -; cdr3_nt: TGTGCCTGGAGTGGTACAGGGAGACAGCCCCAGCATTTT; cdr3_aa: CAWSGTGRQPQHF
clone_size: -; j_call: TRBJ2-2; v_call: TRBV7-7; d_call: -; cdr3_nt: TGTGCTAGCAGCGCACAATTCACCGGGGAGCTGTTTTTT; cdr3_aa: CASSAQFTGELFF
clone_size: -; j_call: TRBJ1-1; v_call: TRBV5-6; d_call: -; cdr3_nt: TGTGCCAGCAGCCACAGAAGGACTGAAGCTTTCTTT; cdr3_aa: CASSHRRTEAFF
clone_size: -; j_call: TRBJ2-1; v_call: TRBV30; d_call: -; cdr3_nt: TGTGCCTGGAGTGGAACGCGCGGTGAGCAGTTCTTC; cdr3_aa: CAWSGTRGEQFF
clone_size: -; j_call: TRBJ2-7; v_call: TRBV10-3; d_call: TRBD2; cdr3_nt: TGTGCCATCAGAAGACTAGCGGGATACGAGCAGTACTTC; cdr3_aa: CAIRRLAGYEQYF
clone_size: -; j_call: TRBJ2-3; v_call: TRBV19; d_call: -; cdr3_nt: TGTGCCAGTAAGCAGGGTGGGGCAGATACGCAGTATTTT; cdr3_aa: CASKQGGADTQYF
clone_size: few; j_call: TRBJ2-7; v_call: TRBV11-2; d_call: TRBD1; cdr3_nt: TGTGCCAGCAGCGCAGACAGGGGATGGAACGAGCAGTACTTC; cdr3_aa: CASSADRGWNEQYF
clone_size: once; j_call: TRBJ1-5; v_call: TRBV14; d_call: -; cdr3_nt: TGTGCCAGCAGCCAAGCCCCTGGTCAGCCCCAGCATTTT; cdr3_aa: CASSQAPGQPQHF
clone_size: -; j_call: TRBJ1-2; v_call: TRBV11-2; d_call: -; cdr3_nt: TGTGCCAGCACCCCCCTAGCGTATGGGGGGACTAACTATGGCTACACCTTC; cdr3_aa: CASTPLAYGGTNYGYTF
clone_size: -; j_call: TRBJ1-5; v_call: TRBV9; d_call: -; cdr3_nt: TGTGCCAGCGGGGACCAGTCCAATCAGCCCCAGCATTTT; cdr3_aa: CASGDQSNQPQHF
clone_size: few; j_call: TRBJ1-2; v_call: TRBV30; d_call: -; cdr3_nt: TGTGCCTGGAGTGTAGGCCTATTCTATGGCTACACCTTC; cdr3_aa: CAWSVGLFYGYTF
clone_size: -; j_call: TRBJ2-7; v_call: TRBV11-2; d_call: -; cdr3_nt: TGTGCCAGCAGCTCGTCGGGGTACGAGCAGTACTTC; cdr3_aa: CASSSSGYEQYF
clone_size: -; j_call: TRBJ1-6; v_call: TRBV5-6; d_call: -; cdr3_nt: TGTGCCAGCAGCTTAGGGAACGGGGGTTCACCCCTCCACTTT; cdr3_aa: CASSLGNGGSPLHF
clone_size: -; j_call: TRBJ2-5; v_call: TRBV19; d_call: -; cdr3_nt: TGTGCCAGTCGGGCGTCCCCGGCGGCCCAAGAGACCCAGTACTTC; cdr3_aa: CASRASPAAQETQYF
clone_size: -; j_call: TRBJ1-2; v_call: TRBV30; d_call: TRBD1; cdr3_nt: TGTGCCTGGAGACGGGGACAGAGCAACTATGGCTACACCTTC; cdr3_aa: CAWRRGQSNYGYTF
clone_size: -; j_call: TRBJ1-1; v_call: TRBV18; d_call: -; cdr3_nt: TGTGCCAGCTCACCATACCACACTGAAGCTTTCTTT; cdr3_aa: CASSPYHTEAFF
clone_size: -; j_call: TRBJ1-2; v_call: TRBV18; d_call: -; cdr3_nt: TGTGCCAGCTCACCATCAGGCTATGGCTACACCTTC; cdr3_aa: CASSPSGYGYTF
clone_size: -; j_call: TRBJ2-5; v_call: TRBV30; d_call: -; cdr3_nt: TGTGCCTGGAGTGGGGGTACAGGGATTTACCAAGAGACCCAGTACTTC; cdr3_aa: CAWSGGTGIYQETQYF
clone_size: -; j_call: TRBJ1-5; v_call: TRBV10-3; d_call: TRBD1; cdr3_nt: TGTGCCATCAAGGGACAGGGAGATCAGCCCCAGCATTTT; cdr3_aa: CAIKGQGDQPQHF
clone_size: -; j_call: TRBJ2-2; v_call: TRBV28; d_call: -; cdr3_nt: TGTGCCAGCAGTTTAATGGGAACAGGCCCGAACACCGGGGAGCTGTTTTTT; cdr3_aa: CASSLMGTGPNTGELFF
clone_size: -; j_call: TRBJ2-3; v_call: TRBV7-6; d_call: -; cdr3_nt: TGTGCCAGCAGTTCTACAGTAAGCACAGATACGCAGTATTTT; cdr3_aa: CASSSTVSTDTQYF
clone_size: -; j_call: TRBJ1-5; v_call: TRBV2; d_call: -; cdr3_nt: TGTGCCAGCAGTGAAGCTAATCAGCCCCAGCATTTT; cdr3_aa: CASSEANQPQHF
clone_size: -; j_call: TRBJ1-2; v_call: TRBV29-1; d_call: -; cdr3_nt: TGCAGCGTTGAAATTGGAGGAGAAAGCGGGGGCTACACCTTC; cdr3_aa: CSVEIGGESGGYTF
clone_size: -; j_call: TRBJ1-4; v_call: TRBV6-6; d_call: -; cdr3_nt: TGTGCCAGCAGTCTAGAGGCAGGTGAAAAACTGTTTTTT; cdr3_aa: CASSLEAGEKLFF
clone_size: -; j_call: TRBJ1-2; v_call: TRBV30; d_call: TRBD1; cdr3_nt: TGTGCCTGGAGTGCGGCCGGGACAGCCTATGGCTACACCTTC; cdr3_aa: CAWSAAGTAYGYTF
clone_size: -; j_call: TRBJ2-3; v_call: TRBV28; d_call: -; cdr3_nt: TGTGCCAGCAGTTTTGGTGTGAACCCCGCACAGTATTTT; cdr3_aa: CASSFGVNPAQYF
clone_size: once; j_call: TRBJ1-2; v_call: TRBV27; d_call: -; cdr3_nt: TGTGCCAGCAGTTTATCGCGAAGGGGAGAGAACTATGGCTACACCTTC; cdr3_aa: CASSLSRRGENYGYTF
clone_size: -; j_call: TRBJ1-1; v_call: TRBV19; d_call: -; cdr3_nt: TGTGCCAGTACTCCCCGGGGGAACACTGAAGCTTTCTTT; cdr3_aa: CASTPRGNTEAFF
clone_size: -; j_call: TRBJ2-5; v_call: TRBV6-1; d_call: -; cdr3_nt: TGTGCCAGCACCAGACAGACCCATCAAGAGACCCAGTACTTC; cdr3_aa: CASTRQTHQETQYF
clone_size: -; j_call: TRBJ1-3; v_call: TRBV7-9; d_call: -; cdr3_nt: TGTGCCAGCAGCTTGGGTCAAGGAAACACCATATATTTT; cdr3_aa: CASSLGQGNTIYF
clone_size: once; j_call: TRBJ2-2; v_call: TRBV6-6; d_call: TRBD1; cdr3_nt: TGTGCCAGCAGTCGACAGGGGGGCCCCGGGGAGCTGTTTTTT; cdr3_aa: CASSRQGGPGELFF
clone_size: -; j_call: TRBJ2-7; v_call: TRBV2; d_call: -; cdr3_nt: TGTGCCAGCAGTGGTGGGGCGTCATTCGAGCAGTACTTC; cdr3_aa: CASSGGASFEQYF
clone_size: -; j_call: TRBJ2-6; v_call: TRBV5-4; d_call: -; cdr3_nt: TGTGCCAGCAGACCCGGGTCGGGAACCGGGGCCAACGTCCTGACTTTC; cdr3_aa: CASRPGSGTGANVLTF
clone_size: -; j_call: TRBJ1-2; v_call: TRBV7-2; d_call: TRBD1; cdr3_nt: TGTGCCAGCAGCTTGGGGGTCTGGGGACAGGGGTCTTATGGCTACACCTTC; cdr3_aa: CASSLGVWGQGSYGYTF
clone_size: -; j_call: TRBJ1-6; v_call: TRBV11-3; d_call: -; cdr3_nt: TGTGCCAGCAGCTACCCGGGGGGGGCGGAATGGAGTTCACCCCTCCACTTT; cdr3_aa: CASSYPGGAEWSSPLHF
clone_size: -; j_call: TRBJ1-2; v_call: TRBV19; d_call: -; cdr3_nt: TGTGCCAGTAGTAGGTCCGAATTCTATGGCTACACCTTC; cdr3_aa: CASSRSEFYGYTF